Below are 8 T cell receptor beta chains sequenced from a single sample in a study of blood T cell repertoires in COVID-19. TCRdb's table, derived via immunoSEQ multiplex PCR, lists solely in-frame clones and lacks some. Of roughly 350,000 clones listed, approximately 90% were seen once; the top ten hold 3% to 4%. Specimen: peripheral blood. Receptors were obtained from a woman in her late teens or twenties who had recovered from COVID-19.

The table lists this clone with a count of one. In DNA, the CDR3 is TGTGCCAGCAGCAAAAGGGCGGGAGGTCGGGAGCAGTACGTC. Residues: CASSKRAGGREQYV. The chain couples TRBV21-1 to TRBJ2-7; no check of the table's D call, TRBD2, against the DNA was made. TRBV21-1 is assigned pseudogene status. The CDR3 has 14 residues.

The DNA for the CDR3 is TGCGCCAGCAGCCGAGTCAGGAACACGGACTATGGCTACACCTTC. Encoded protein: CASSRVRNTDYGYTF. The gene calls are TRBV23-1 and TRBJ1-2; unclear D gene. TRBV23-1 is marked as an open reading frame, function uncertain. V was trimmed by 6 bases and J by 3 bases, leaving 17 bases between them. The CDR3 is 15 amino acids.

This clone was found a few times. This CDR3 is CTSRRGPPIYGYTF. The CDR3 DNA reads TGCACCAGCAGACGAGGTCCCCCGATCTATGGCTACACCTTC. The chain uses TRBV1 and TRBJ1-2. TRBV1 is deemed a pseudogene. The CDR3 covers 14 residues.

The genes are TRBV19 and TRBJ1-1, with D possibly being TRBD1 (6 bases). The CDR3 loop spans 13 amino acids. The germline V and J ends were trimmed by 2 bases and 5 bases, with 9 bases remaining between them. Germline lookup yields CDR1 LNHDA and CDR2 SQIVND (reference sequence). In DNA form, the CDR3 reads TGTGCCAGTAGTATAAACAGGGTTACTGAAGCTTTCTTT. It encodes CASSINRVTEAFF.

The chain employs TRBV5-4 and TRBJ2-5; 7 nucleotides match TRBD1. The CDR3 totals 13 residues. The V and J ends lost 4 bases and 4 bases, in that order; junction bases with no gene match: 4. Looked up from germline, CDR1 is SGHNT and CDR2 is YYREEE (reference sequence). DNA of the CDR3: TGTGCCAGCAGCGCGGACAGGACAGAGACCCAGTACTTC. This translates into CASSADRTETQYF.

In its sample, this clone was seen once. V and J are TRBV6-2 or TRBV6-3 and TRBJ2-2, with 9 bases matching TRBD2. The V segment lost 2 bases and the J segment 2 bases; nucleotides outside the gene matches: 9. The CDR3 has 18 residues. From germline, CDR1 is MNHEY and CDR2 SVGEGT. The CDR3 DNA reads as TGTGCCAGCAGTTACCCAAGAAGCGGGAGGCTTAACACCGGGGAGCTGTTTTTT. It encodes CASSYPRSGRLNTGELFF.

This chain joins TRBV27 and TRBJ2-2; D might be TRBD1 (6 bases). The CDR3 totals 16 residues. Germline V lookup: CDR1 MNHEY, CDR2 SMNVEV (reference sequence). V lost 7 bases and J lost 6, with 21 bases in between. This CDR3 is CASTTFIGGRPGELFF. CDR3 bases: TGTGCCAGCACCACCTTTATTGGGGGCCGCCCCGGGGAGCTGTTTTTT.

V gene TRBV4-3 combines with J gene TRBJ2-1; 7 bases map to TRBD2. Germline loops: CDR1 LGHNA, CDR2 YSLEER. The ends lost 0 bases at V and 5 bases at J; junction bases unmatched: 13. The CDR3 runs 18 residues. CDR3 sequence reads: CASSQEAMAGVRHNEQFF. Here the CDR3 DNA reads TGCGCCAGCAGCCAAGAGGCCATGGCGGGGGTTCGGCACAATGAGCAGTTCTTC.